Sequencing of this T cell receptor beta chain was carried out in a study of shared clonotypes between healthy human individuals. Only Caucasian adults living in Nashville, Tennessee made up the donor group. Trimming left V 1 base short and J 0 bases short, with 10 bases between. The germline CDR1 and CDR2 sequences are MGHRA and YSYEKL. The CDR3 consists of 16 residues. This clone was detected once. PCR replicates performed on unsorted PBMC used approximately 320 ng DNA, around 33,000 T cell genomes. Under the authors' procedure: Without quality scores, immunoSEQ junctional reads could not be filtered like full-length reads. The repertoire was sequenced with immunoSEQ multiplex PCR; TCRdb's copy has only in-frame clones and lacks some. That table is the source of V, J and clone size, and D and trimming were worked out from the DNA. The profile covers approximately 460,000 clones, with roughly 80% appearing a single time and 12% taken by the ten largest.

J is TRBJ1-3 and V is TRBV4-1; D remains ambiguous. Sequenced sample: PBMCs. This TCR was sampled from a woman aged 40 to 50 in good health. Some clones in this sample may be carry-over from other donors' samples. The chain's CDR3 is CASSQGRLLSGNTIYF. CDR3 DNA sequence: TGCGCCAGCAGCCAAGGGCGACTTCTCTCTGGAAACACCATATATTTT.